One TCR beta chain is described in this entry. What it recognizes is unknown. Each TCR beta library was made by quantitative 5'-RACE that incorporated molecular barcodes. TCRdb re-called the 5' RACE reads with MiXCR, one entry per CDR3 protein. The data contain a few hundred thousand distinct CDR3 sequences, less than 25% of them singletons. The data originate from a study of CD8 T cells in ankylosing spondylitis. Findings of the study overall: Peripheral blood held disease-linked clones only at relatively low frequency, and these were CD8+. Characteristic of ankylosing spondylitis blood, it appeared, was a TCR beta motif comprising about eight highly homologous variants. Within matched ankylosing spondylitis synovial fluid, disease-linked clones were reportedly significantly enriched.

CDR3 length equals 16 residues. In germline, CDR1 is SGHRS, CDR2 YFSETQ. Trimming cost V 2 bases and J 4 bases, with 18 bases left between them. This sequence originates from a female donor with ankylosing spondylitis or in good health (not recorded which). The V call is TRBV5-1, the J call TRBJ1-1; unclear D gene. Sequenced sample: blood, either unsorted or a sorted T cell fraction (not recorded which). The CDR3 sequence: CASSFGRARGITEAFF. The DNA of the CDR3 is TGCGCCAGCAGCTTCGGCCGGGCGCGAGGGATCACTGAAGCTTTCTTT.